One and the same sample provided the 27 T cell receptor beta chains below, sequenced in a study of blood T cell repertoires in COVID-19. The method was immunoSEQ multiplex PCR; TCRdb's version includes in-frame clones alone and lacks a portion of them. The table has almost 350,000 clones, approximately 91% seen once. The sequencing input was PBMCs or T cells enriched from blood (not recorded which). Source of these receptors: a woman aged 25 to 39 who had been exposed to COVID-19.

The chain uses TRBV19 and TRBJ1-3; D uncertain. The CDR3 contains 14 residues. V was shortened by 8 bases and J by 0 bases, with 11 bases between the two germline ends. CDR1 is LNHDA and CDR2 is SQIVND in the germline V gene (reference sequence). CDR3 protein: CASGATHSGNTIYF. The CDR3 region has the DNA TGTGCCAGTGGTGCCACTCACTCTGGAAACACCATATATTTT.

This clone was seen only once. V gene TRBV7-9 combines with J gene TRBJ1-2; D possibly corresponds to TRBD1 (6 bases). This CDR3 comprises 13 residues. The V end was cut by 5 bases, the J end by 8 bases, with 15 bases between. The germline V gene has CDR1 SEHNR and CDR2 FQNEAQ (reference sequence). In nucleotides, the CDR3 is TGTGCCAGCAGCCTACGACTGGGGGCAGGCTACACCTTC. Its protein product is CASSLRLGAGYTF. Full variable domain (remainder filled in from reference TRBV7-9 and TRBJ1-2): DTGVSQNPRHKITKRGQNVTFRCDPISEHNRLYWYRQTLGQGPEFLTYFQNEAQLEKSRLLSDRFSAERPKGSFSTLEIQRTEQGDSAMYLCASSLRLGAGYTFGSGTRLTVV.

The V and J genes are TRBV28 and TRBJ2-5; 10 bases are shared with TRBD2. The CDR3 runs 16 residues. V lost 5 bases to trimming and J lost 1 base; unmatched junction nucleotides: 7. Looked up from germline, CDR1 is MDHEN and CDR2 is SYDVKM. DNA of the CDR3: TGTGCCAGCAGTACGCGACTAGCGGGCCTCCAAGAGACCCAGTACTTC. This encodes CASSTRLAGLQETQYF.

This clone was seen only once. The CDR3 DNA is TGTGCCAGCAGCTCCCGCTCGGGGATGGAGTCCTACGAGCAGTACTTC. This encodes CASSSRSGMESYEQYF. The V and J genes are TRBV7-9 and TRBJ2-7; weak D call: TRBD2 (5 bases). The CDR3 covers 16 residues. Germline loops: CDR1 SEHNR, CDR2 FQNEAQ (reference sequence). Trimming shortened V by 4 bases and J by 1 base, and 17 bases separated the two germline ends.

The CDR3 DNA sequence: TGTGCCAGTAGTATTCAGGGGGCGGTCTATGGCTACACCTTC. It yields the protein CASSIQGAVYGYTF. The gene calls are TRBV19 and TRBJ1-2; TRBD1 matches 8 bases. The CDR3 has 14 amino acids. The junction had 4 bases not matched to a gene; V was cut back by 3 bases and J by 4 bases. CDR1 and CDR2 from the germline V gene are LNHDA and SQIVND (reference sequence).

The genes are TRBV18 and TRBJ1-6; D is unresolved. The V end lost 1 base, the J end lost 8 bases, and 12 bases lay between the germline ends. Germline CDR1 is KGHSH and CDR2 is LQKENI. The CDR3 extends over 15 amino acids. CDR3 loop: CASSPLERRDSPLHF. The CDR3 nucleotides read TGTGCCAGCTCACCACTAGAGCGGCGAGATTCACCCCTCCACTTT.

V usage is TRBV7-9 and J usage is TRBJ1-2; D gene unclear. V lost 2 bases and J lost 2, with 18 bases in between. CDR1 and CDR2 from the germline V gene are SEHNR and FQNEAQ (reference sequence). This CDR3 is 17 amino acids long. For the CDR3, the DNA is TGTGCCAGCAGCTTATTAGACCTAGCTTCTCTCAACTATGGCTACACCTTC. It encodes CASSLLDLASLNYGYTF.

The chain couples TRBV28 to TRBJ2-5; 7 bases are shared with TRBD1. V lost 5 bases, J lost 5 bases, and 8 bases stayed unmatched. In germline, CDR1 is MDHEN, CDR2 SYDVKM. This CDR3 is built from 14 residues. CDR3 nucleotide sequence: TGTGCCAGCAGTCTGACAGGGCTCGAGGAGACCCAGTACTTC. Translating gives CASSLTGLEETQYF.

This clone has a single count. V and J are TRBV12-3 or TRBV12-4 and TRBJ1-4; no definite D call. This CDR3 is built from 13 residues. V lost 4 bases to trimming and J lost 7 bases, with 10 bases between them. In DNA form, the CDR3 reads TGTGCCAGCAGTTCCCGCGAAGCTGAAAAACTGTTTTTT. It translates to CASSSREAEKLFF.

There are a few counts of this clone. The gene calls are TRBV7-8 and TRBJ2-3; D is uncertain. The CDR3 is 12 residues long. Germline CDR1 is SGHVS and CDR2 is FQNEAQ. V lost 5 bases and J 0 bases, leaving 3 bases between the germline ends. Here the CDR3 reads CASSPSTDTQYF. The CDR3 coding sequence is TGTGCCAGCAGCCCGAGCACAGATACGCAGTATTTT.

This clone appeared a single time. The J gene is TRBJ2-2, the V gene TRBV5-1; tentative D call: TRBD1 (6 bases). V lost 4 bases and J 7 bases, leaving 14 bases between the germline ends. CDR3 length equals 14 residues. Per germline, CDR1 SGHRS and CDR2 YFSETQ. Written as DNA, the CDR3 is TGCGCCAGCAGCCCCTCAGGGGCCGGCGGGGAGCTGTTTTTT. It codes for CASSPSGAGGELFF.

The V call is TRBV30, the J call TRBJ2-7; D might be TRBD2 (6 bases). CDR3 length: 14 residues. Germline CDR1 reads GTSNPN; CDR2 reads SVGIG (reference sequence). V was cut by 3 bases and J by 3 bases, with 15 bases left in between. DNA for the CDR3: TGTGCCTGGAGCGAACAGCGGGCATTCTACGAGCAGTACTTC. Protein: CAWSEQRAFYEQYF.

The rearrangement uses TRBV19 and TRBJ2-7; 7 nucleotides match TRBD1. V was clipped by 10 bases and J by 3 bases; unmatched bases: 6. This CDR3 is built from 12 residues. CDR1 is LNHDA, CDR2 SQIVND, per germline (reference sequence). This CDR3 is CATARDSYEQYF. The DNA of the CDR3 is TGTGCCACTGCCCGGGACAGCTACGAGCAGTACTTC.

V is TRBV27 and J is TRBJ2-7; the D gene is possibly TRBD1 (7 bases). This CDR3 spans 13 amino acids. Trimming stripped 8 bases from V and 4 bases from J, with 15 bases between. Germline CDR1 MNHEY, CDR2 SMNVEV (reference sequence). CDR3 sequence: CASRRAGGYEQYF. Here the CDR3 DNA reads TGTGCCAGCCGGAGGGCAGGGGGGTACGAGCAGTACTTC.

The rearrangement links TRBV5-5 to TRBJ1-4; 11 nucleotides align to TRBD1. In germline, CDR1 is SGHKS, CDR2 YYEKEE (reference sequence). Unmatched junction bases numbered 4, after V lost 4 bases and J lost 5 bases. This CDR3 has 15 residues. CDR3 amino acids: CASSNRDRGNEKLFF. The CDR3 coding sequence is TGTGCCAGCAGCAACCGGGACAGGGGGAATGAAAAACTGTTTTTT.

This CDR3 reads CASSPRTGSETQYF. As DNA, the CDR3 is TGTGCCAGCAGCCCCCGGACAGGGAGCGAGACCCAGTACTTC. V gene TRBV13 combines with J gene TRBJ2-5; 8 nucleotides align to TRBD1. This CDR3 region has 14 residues. Per the germline V gene, CDR1 is PRHDT and CDR2 is FYEKMQ (reference sequence). V shed 5 bases, J shed 5 bases, and the junction held 7 bases outside the gene matches.

This rearrangement joins TRBV28 to TRBJ1-1; 10 bases map to TRBD1. Germline loops: CDR1 MDHEN, CDR2 SYDVKM. CDR3 length: 14 amino acids. With V trimmed by 3 bases and J by 10 bases, 8 bases remained unmatched. CDR3 DNA sequence: TGTGCCAGCAGTTTGGGGGGACAGGGGCTGGGAGCTTTCTTT. Translating it yields CASSLGGQGLGAFF.

This clone showed up just once. V is TRBV27 and J is TRBJ1-5; the D gene is possibly TRBD1 (5 bases). The germline V and J ends were trimmed by 0 bases and 0 bases, with 9 bases remaining between them. CDR3 length: 16 amino acids. Germline CDR1 reads MNHEY; CDR2 reads SMNVEV (reference sequence). The CDR3 coding sequence is TGTGCCAGCAGTTTATCGGGGGGAATTAGCAATCAGCCCCAGCATTTT. Its translation: CASSLSGGISNQPQHF.

The CDR3 here is CASSHLRGDTALAGYGYTF. The CDR3, as DNA: TGCGCCAGCAGCCACCTCCGGGGGGACACGGCTTTAGCCGGCTATGGCTACACCTTC. The chain recombines TRBV5-1 with TRBJ1-2, with D possibly TRBD1 on 6 matching bases. V lost 4 bases and J 4 bases, leaving 29 bases between the germline ends. CDR3 size: 19 residues. Germline V gives CDR1 SGHRS, CDR2 YFSETQ.

V and J are TRBV7-8 and TRBJ2-1; D unclear. V lost 1 base and J 6 bases, leaving 10 bases between the germline ends. CDR1 SGHVS and CDR2 FQNEAQ come from the germline V gene. The CDR3 is made up of 14 amino acids. Here the CDR3 reads CASSLVRAANEQFF. The CDR3 coding sequence is TGTGCCAGCAGCTTAGTCCGAGCCGCCAATGAGCAGTTCTTC.

V and J are TRBV13 and TRBJ2-7; tentatively, D is TRBD1 (6 bases). The CDR3 length is 15 residues. The V end lost 4 bases, the J end lost 2 bases, and 15 bases lay between the germline ends. Germline CDR1 and CDR2: PRHDT and FYEKMQ (reference sequence). CDR3 bases: TGTGCCAGCAGCTCCCCCGGGACACCTACCTACGAGCAGTACTTC. Translating gives CASSSPGTPTYEQYF.

J is TRBJ2-7 and V is TRBV6-5; possible D gene TRBD2, 5 bases. CDR1 and CDR2 from the germline V gene are MNHEY and SVGAGI. V was shortened by 4 bases and J by 0 bases, with 10 bases between the two germline ends. CDR3 length equals 14 residues. The CDR3 DNA sequence: TGTGCCAGCAGTTCCTCAGCGGTCTCCTACGAGCAGTACTTC. Amino acid sequence: CASSSSAVSYEQYF.

This rearrangement joins TRBV19 to TRBJ1-6, with no clear D. Germline values: CDR1 LNHDA, CDR2 SQIVND (reference sequence). The V end lost 8 bases, the J end lost 0 bases, and 11 bases lay between the germline ends. The CDR3 has 15 amino acids. The CDR3 region is CASRSFFSYNSPLHF. In DNA, the CDR3 is TGTGCCAGTCGTTCGTTTTTCTCCTATAATTCACCCCTCCACTTT.

This clone was observed once. The CDR3 DNA reads as TGTGCCAGCAGAAGCGCCGGACAGGGCAATCAGCCCCAGCATTTT. Translating gives CASRSAGQGNQPQHF. The rearrangement uses TRBV27 and TRBJ1-5, with 7 positions matching TRBD1. J was trimmed by 2 bases and V by 6 bases; bases with no gene match: 7. Germline CDR1 is MNHEY and CDR2 is SMNVEV (reference sequence). The CDR3 contains 15 residues.

This clone was observed a single time. J is TRBJ2-3 and V is TRBV21-1; the D segment call TRBD2 is taken from the table without a DNA check. TRBV21-1 is assigned pseudogene status. The CDR3 is made up of 16 amino acids. CDR3 in DNA: TGTGCCAGCAGCCCCCGGGACTTCTGGAGCACAGATACGCAGTATTTT. It codes for CASSPRDFWSTDTQYF.

The chain has TRBV28 and TRBJ1-1; D might be TRBD1 (6 bases). Germline CDR1 and CDR2: MDHEN and SYDVKM. V lost 6 bases and J lost 4, with 15 bases in between. CDR3 size: 14 residues. The CDR3 loop reads CASRETGRSTEAFF. The CDR3 DNA follows: TGTGCCAGCAGAGAAACAGGGAGATCCACTGAAGCTTTCTTT. Full variable domain (remainder filled in from reference TRBV28 and TRBJ1-1): DVKVTQSSRYLVKRTGEKVFLECVQDMDHENMFWYRQDPGLGLRLIYFSYDVKMKEKGDIPEGYSVSREKKERFSLILESASTNQTSMYLCASRETGRSTEAFFGQGTRLTVV.

This chain uses TRBV9 with TRBJ2-3; 11 bases line up with TRBD2. Germline loops: CDR1 SGDLS, CDR2 YYNGEE. The CDR3 has 15 residues. With V trimmed by 3 bases and J by 9 bases, 9 bases remained unmatched. CDR3 region: CASSAGLAVEGTQYF. The CDR3 DNA reads as TGTGCCAGCAGCGCGGGACTAGCGGTTGAGGGAACGCAGTATTTT.